The clone carrying this T cell receptor (beta chain) was counted many times. This entry comes from a study of T cells in Graves' hyperthyroidism and ophthalmopathy. Study-level information: Peripheral blood draws took place at initial diagnosis, ahead of any treatment.

J lost 8 bases, V lost 5 bases, and 5 bases had no gene match. CDR3 length: 12 residues. Germline V gene sequence: CDR1 SGHTA, CDR2 FQGNSA. RNA transcripts gave rise to amplified TCR beta CDR3 regions. HTBI primers were used for first-round RT-PCR of the TCR CDR3. TCRdb re-called the multiplex PCR reads through MiXCR, storing one row per CDR3 protein. The sample contains 700,000 to 850,000 distinct CDR3 sequences, under 45% of which appear only once. The specimen was blood. This TCR came from a woman aged 40 to 55 with Graves' hyperthyroidism. V is TRBV7-2 and J is TRBJ1-1; 7 nucleotides align to TRBD1. CDR3 DNA: TGTGCCAGCAGCACCTACAGGGGCGAAGCTTTCTTT. Translating gives CASSTYRGEAFF. The full variable domain, rest sourced from reference TRBV7-2 and TRBJ1-1, is GAGVSQSPSNKVTEKGKDVELRCDPISGHTALYWYRQSLGQGLEFLIYFQGNSAPDKSGLPSDRFSAERTGGSVSTLTIQRTQQEDSAVYLCASSTYRGEAFFGQGTRLTVV.